The 25 T cell receptor beta chains below were found in one sample sequenced in a study of T cell responses to AZD1222 COVID-19 vaccine. Sequencing was performed with immunoSEQ multiplex PCR; in TCRdb, only in-frame clones are kept and a portion is missing. The table shows 150,000 or so clones, with 80% to 95% occurring only once. The sample here was peripheral blood, taken on day 0 of AZD1222 vaccination. Source of these receptors: an adult in good health.

V usage is TRBV18 and J usage is TRBJ1-5; TRBD1 matches at 10 bases. The CDR3 sequence is 15 residues long. V was clipped by 5 bases and J by 5 bases; unmatched bases: 6. CDR1 is KGHSH and CDR2 is LQKENI in the germline V gene. CDR3 coding DNA: TGTGCCAGCTCAGCTACGGGGACAGGGGATCAGCCCCAGCATTTT. It specifies CASSATGTGDQPQHF. The full variable domain, completed using reference TRBV18 and TRBJ1-5, is NAGVMQNPRHLVRRRGQEARLRCSPMKGHSHVYWYRQLPEEGLKFMVYLQKENIIDESGMPKERFSAEFPKEGPSILRIQQVVRGDSAAYFCASSATGTGDQPQHFGDGTRLSIL.

The chain uses TRBV19 and TRBJ1-5, with D unresolved. The CDR3 is 15 amino acids. CDR1 is LNHDA, CDR2 SQIVND, per germline (reference sequence). V dropped 2 bases and J dropped 3 bases, with 11 bases sitting between them. CDR3 sequence (DNA): TGTGCCAGTAGTATACAGGACGGTTTCAATCAGCCCCAGCATTTT. Encoded protein: CASSIQDGFNQPQHF.

The V gene is TRBV29-1, the J gene TRBJ2-7, with D perhaps TRBD1 (7 bases). CDR1 and CDR2 (germline): SQVTM, ANQGSEA. Trimming cost V 8 bases and J 4 bases, with 12 bases left between them. This CDR3 spans 11 amino acids. In DNA form, the CDR3 reads TGCAGCTACCAGGGGGGATACGAGCAGTACTTC. Its protein is CSYQGGYEQYF.

The rearrangement joins TRBV14 to TRBJ1-6, with D unclear. Germline lookup yields CDR1 SGHDN and CDR2 FVKESK. V was trimmed by 4 bases and J by 0 bases, leaving 16 bases between them. CDR3 length equals 18 residues. This chain's CDR3 is CASSPGGRPSSYNSPLHF. The CDR3 DNA sequence: TGTGCCAGCAGCCCTGGCGGCAGACCGAGCTCCTATAATTCACCCCTCCACTTT.

The V and J genes are TRBV14 and TRBJ1-1, with D hard to call. Germline values: CDR1 SGHDN, CDR2 FVKESK. V was shortened by 1 base and J by 6 bases, with 3 bases between the two germline ends. The CDR3 is 11 amino acids. As DNA, the CDR3 is TGTGCCAGCAGCCAAGCCCCTGAAGCTTTCTTT. Protein: CASSQAPEAFF.

The CDR3 coding sequence is TGTGCCAGTAGTTCCCCAGTCACCCCGGGCCGCACCTACGAGCAGTACTTC. Translation gives CASSSPVTPGRTYEQYF. This sequence joins TRBV19 and TRBJ2-7, with unresolved D. Germline CDR1 is LNHDA and CDR2 is SQIVND (reference sequence). Trimming took 5 bases from V and 2 from J, leaving 22 bases between them. This CDR3 contains 17 residues.

This clone was seen only once. The chain has TRBV9 and TRBJ1-5, with no clear D. Trimming removed 3 bases at V and 9 bases at J, with 16 bases between. This CDR3 region has 14 residues. Germline V gene sequence: CDR1 SGDLS, CDR2 YYNGEE. CDR3 in amino acids: CASSARPREGPQHF. CDR3 DNA sequence: TGTGCCAGCAGCGCTCGCCCGAGAGAGGGGCCCCAGCATTTT.

The CDR3 DNA reads as TGTGCCAGCCGAGGGGTAGGGGCAGTGGGGATTACGGAGCAGTACTTC. It yields the protein CASRGVGAVGITEQYF. The chain recombines TRBV2 with TRBJ2-7; tentatively, D is TRBD1 or TRBD2 (5 bases each). Germline V gives CDR1 SNHLY, CDR2 FYNNEI. The germline V and J ends were trimmed by 8 bases and 7 bases, with 27 bases remaining between them. CDR3 length equals 16 residues. The complete variable domain, with remaining parts taken from reference TRBV2 and TRBJ2-7, reads EPEVTQTPSHQVTQMGQEVILRCVPISNHLYFYWYRQILGQKVEFLVSFYNNEISEKSEIFDDQFSVERPDGSNFTLKIRSTKLEDSAMYFCASRGVGAVGITEQYFGPGTRLTVT.

V and J are TRBV2 and TRBJ1-4; TRBD1 might be the D (6 bases). The CDR3 contains 19 residues. Germline assignment: CDR1 SNHLY and CDR2 FYNNEI. V shed 5 bases and J shed 2 bases, with 24 bases lying between them. DNA for the CDR3: TGTGCCAGCAGTTCCTCCCCTCTGGCAGGGGCATCGACTAATGAAAAACTGTTTTTT. It yields the protein CASSSSPLAGASTNEKLFF.

This rearrangement joins TRBV5-8 to TRBJ2-1, with 7 bases fitting TRBD2. The CDR3 spans 16 residues. The germline gives CDR1 SGHTS, CDR2 YDEGEE. With 4 bases clipped from V and 6 bases from J, the junction kept 13 bases outside the gene matches. CDR3 nucleotide sequence: TGTGCCAGCAGCCGACCCCGGGGGGACCTTGGCAATGAGCAGTTCTTC. Residues: CASSRPRGDLGNEQFF.

The chain uses TRBV4-1 and TRBJ2-5; 10 positions agree with TRBD2. Germline assignment: CDR1 MGHRA and CDR2 YSYEKL. Germline trimming cut 3 bases from V and 0 bases from J; bases unmatched to any gene: 16. This CDR3 comprises 20 residues. DNA of the CDR3: TGCGCCAGCAGCCAGACTAGACTAGCGGGTGCCACGAGGTACCAAGAGACCCAGTACTTC. Translating gives CASSQTRLAGATRYQETQYF.

The CDR3 coding sequence is TGTGCCAGCAGTGAACGAGCGGGGGGCTTCAACACCGGGGAGCTGTTTTTT. This translates into CASSERAGGFNTGELFF. The chain has TRBV2 and TRBJ2-2; 9 bases map to TRBD2. The CDR3 runs to 17 residues. The germline gives CDR1 SNHLY, CDR2 FYNNEI. The V and J ends lost 2 bases and 2 bases, in that order; junction bases with no gene match: 6.

The chain carries TRBV7-9 and TRBJ1-3; D unresolved. The CDR3 consists of 16 residues. Germline CDR1 is SEHNR and CDR2 is FQNEAQ (reference sequence). Trimming left V 1 base short and J 0 bases short, with 10 bases between. This CDR3 reads CASSLVGRFSGNTIYF. The CDR3 region has the DNA TGTGCCAGCAGCTTAGTTGGTAGGTTCTCTGGAAACACCATATATTTT.

The CDR3 here is CASSSWTGNTEAFF. In DNA form, the CDR3 reads TGTGCCAGTAGTTCGTGGACCGGTAACACTGAAGCTTTCTTT. The chain recombines TRBV19 with TRBJ1-1; no definite D call. Looked up from germline, CDR1 is LNHDA and CDR2 is SQIVND (reference sequence). This CDR3 is built from 14 residues. Trimming pared 5 bases from V and 2 bases from J, leaving 12 bases between.

CDR3 DNA: TGTGCCAGCAGCTTATACTCTAGCGGCTGGAGCTACGAGCAGTACTTC. This encodes CASSLYSSGWSYEQYF. This rearrangement joins TRBV11-2 to TRBJ2-7; TRBD2 matches 7 bases. The CDR3 is 16 amino acids. V gave up 2 bases and J gave up 3 bases; unmatched junction bases: 10. Germline V gene sequence: CDR1 SGHAT, CDR2 FQNNGV.

This rearrangement joins TRBV12-3 or TRBV12-4 to TRBJ1-6; D uncertain. V was clipped by 5 bases and J by 8 bases, with 7 bases between them. The CDR3 consists of 12 residues. CDR3 in amino acids: CASSAIDSPLHF. CDR3 bases: TGTGCCAGCAGTGCGATAGATTCACCCCTCCACTTT.

This sequence joins TRBV30 and TRBJ1-1; possible D gene TRBD1, 6 bases. CDR1 GTSNPN and CDR2 SVGIG come from the germline V gene (reference sequence). CDR3 length equals 13 residues. V lost 5 bases to trimming and J lost 2 bases, with 12 bases between them. CDR3 DNA: TGTGCCTGGGCCGGGACACAAAACACTGAAGCTTTCTTT. It encodes CAWAGTQNTEAFF. The variable domain in full, with the rest retrieved from reference TRBV30 and TRBJ1-1, is SQTIHQWPATLVQPVGSPLSLECTVEGTSNPNLYWYRQAAGRGLQLLFYSVGIGQISSEVPQNLSASRPQDRQFILSSKKLLLSDSGFYLCAWAGTQNTEAFFGQGTRLTVV.

The chain carries TRBV24-1 and TRBJ2-3; 7 bases line up with TRBD2. This CDR3 contains 12 residues. Germline V CDR1 and CDR2: KGHDR, SFDVKD. The V gene end was trimmed by 9 bases and the J gene end by 3 bases; junction bases not matched to a gene: 2. The chain's CDR3 is CATGGGTDTQYF. In DNA, the CDR3 is TGTGCCACCGGGGGGGGAACAGATACGCAGTATTTT.

The V and J genes are TRBV14 and TRBJ1-6; D is perhaps TRBD1 (5 bases). V dropped 1 base and J dropped 0 bases, with 13 bases sitting between them. In germline, CDR1 is SGHDN, CDR2 FVKESK. The CDR3 sequence is 18 residues long. The CDR3 bases are TGTGCCAGCAGCCAAGGTCAGGGCCCGAGCTCCTATAATTCACCCCTCCACTTT. Its translation: CASSQGQGPSSYNSPLHF.

The V and J genes are TRBV7-6 and TRBJ2-1; D gene ambiguous. Deletions cut 8 bases from V and 0 bases from J, with 8 bases between. The CDR3 length is 13 residues. Per germline, CDR1 SGHVS and CDR2 FNYEAQ. CDR3 sequence reads: CASGSSSYNEQFF. The CDR3, as DNA: TGTGCCAGCGGGTCGAGCTCCTACAATGAGCAGTTCTTC.

This rearrangement joins TRBV25-1 to TRBJ1-2; D is possibly TRBD1 (6 bases). From germline, CDR1 is MGHDK and CDR2 SYGVNS. V was pared by 3 bases and J by 5 bases, with 10 bases between. This CDR3 is built from 13 residues. The chain's CDR3 is CASSDPQGYGYTF. The CDR3 nucleotides are TGTGCCAGCAGTGATCCCCAGGGGTATGGCTACACCTTC.

The chain employs TRBV11-3 and TRBJ2-2, with 7 bases lining up with TRBD1. This CDR3 region has 15 residues. With V trimmed by 5 bases and J by 0 bases, 3 bases remained unmatched. Per the germline V gene, CDR1 is SGHNT and CDR2 is YENEEA. The CDR3 protein is CASSPGTANTGELFF. DNA of the CDR3: TGTGCCAGCAGCCCAGGGACAGCGAACACCGGGGAGCTGTTTTTT.

The chain couples TRBV28 to TRBJ1-3; maybe TRBD1 (5 bases). This CDR3 spans 14 amino acids. Trimming pared 7 bases from V and 3 bases from J, leaving 13 bases between. Germline V lookup: CDR1 MDHEN, CDR2 SYDVKM. CDR3 in DNA: TGTGCCAGCACCCTGGGGGGGAATGGAAACACCATATATTTT. It yields the protein CASTLGGNGNTIYF.

The V call is TRBV11-1, the J call TRBJ1-2, with 9 bases aligning to TRBD1. V dropped 4 bases and J dropped 5; count of bases not matched to a gene: 8. The germline CDR1 and CDR2 sequences are SGHAT and FQDESV (reference sequence). The CDR3 covers 15 residues. The CDR3 region is CASSYLMTGGYGYTF. Written as DNA, the CDR3 is TGTGCCAGCAGCTACCTGATGACAGGGGGTTATGGCTACACCTTC.

The V gene is TRBV19, the J gene TRBJ1-2; TRBD1 might be the D (6 bases). V was clipped by 5 bases and J by 2 bases, with 12 bases between them. Germline CDR1 is LNHDA and CDR2 is SQIVND (reference sequence). This CDR3 has 14 amino acids. CDR3 amino acids: CASSARDTNYGYTF. For the CDR3, the DNA is TGTGCCAGTAGTGCCCGGGACACCAACTATGGCTACACCTTC.